This T cell receptor (beta chain) was obtained from a study of cytomegalovirus exposure and HLA in healthy donors. Study-level points and caveats: TCR beta V segments were, for the most part, productive about 87% or about 30% of the time in an earlier analysis.

The CDR3 spans 12 residues. The V end lost 6 bases, the J end lost 3 bases, and 12 bases lay between the germline ends. CDR1 is SQVTM and CDR2 is ANQGSEA in the germline V gene. Turning to this clone: Its antigen is currently unknown.

PCR primers comprised 60 Vbeta and 13 Jbeta primers. Only in-frame clones appear in the TCRdb table, and some are missing; sequencing was by immunoSEQ multiplex PCR. Of 270,000 or so clones in the sample, around 86% were seen once. The chain links TRBV29-1 to TRBJ2-7; a possible D gene is TRBD2 (5 bases). The clonotype comes from a man between 35 and 55 years old in good health and CMV-seropositive. Sequenced material: PBMCs. CDR3 sequence: CSVVTRVYEQYF. The CDR3 DNA sequence: TGCAGCGTAGTTACTAGAGTCTACGAGCAGTACTTC.